This T cell receptor (beta chain) was recorded in a study of PD-1 blockade in classical Hodgkin lymphoma. Study outcomes and limitations: Among the patients, those starting nivolumab under 1 year after ASCT were excluded.

The protocol was immunoSEQ multiplex PCR, while the TCRdb copy is restricted to in-frame clones and leaves out a portion. The profile covers around 18,000 clones, with roughly 83% appearing a single time and about a sixth taken by the ten largest. Concerning this clone: Its antigen is unknown.

There are 14 residues in the CDR3. Germline CDR1 is LGHNA and CDR2 is YSLEER. V was trimmed by 1 base and J by 3 bases, leaving 9 bases between them. In every patient, relapse followed autologous stem cell transplantation, while exposure to brentuximab vedotin differed. Sequences were derived from peripheral blood mononuclear cells (PBMCs), sampled before the second cycle of nivolumab. The V call is TRBV4-3, the J call TRBJ2-5; D possibly corresponds to TRBD2 (6 bases). This TCR was sampled from a human donor with classical Hodgkin lymphoma. Here the CDR3 reads CASSQGGGKETQYF. CDR3 in DNA: TGCGCCAGCAGCCAAGGTGGAGGGAAAGAGACCCAGTACTTC.